This T cell receptor (beta chain) stems from a study of monozygotic twins with inflammatory bowel disease. Regarding this clonotype: Its antigen is undetermined.

Germline CDR1 MNHEY, CDR2 SVGEGT. The CDR3 spans 18 residues. Each of the TCR libraries took roughly 4,000 ng of total RNA. TCRdb processed the 5' RACE reads again and assigns one entry to each CDR3 protein, with no DNA. In all, the sample yields approximately 390,000 distinct CDR3 sequences. Points from the study as a whole: Clonotype overlap with others was lower in IBD patients than in healthy twins, a difference that was greatest with disease activity. The study found lower TCRbeta diversity (inverse Simpson) in IBD patients than in healthy co-twins. For repertoire similarity, concordant twins did not differ from discordant twins, possibly because power was limited.

This clonotype was sampled from a human donor with ulcerative colitis or Crohn's disease, or a healthy co-twin of an affected twin (not recorded which). The chain couples TRBV6-2 or TRBV6-3 to TRBJ2-5; there is no DNA to check the TCRdb D call of TRBD2. The specimen sequenced was blood. The chain's CDR3 is CASSYGGLAGIGGETQYF.